This T cell receptor (beta chain) stems from a study of shared clonotypes between healthy human individuals. CDR1 is SGHNT, CDR2 YYREEE, per germline (reference sequence). The CDR3 length is 17 residues. V dropped 0 bases and J dropped 9; count of bases not matched to a gene: 14. Produced via immunoSEQ multiplex PCR; TCRdb's table is partial and in-frame only. The table includes roughly 1,500,000 clones, 98% detected once. The clonotype was recovered from a man younger than 45 in good health. The sequenced material came from naive CD4+ T cells sorted from blood. As for subset: CD45RA+ positively selected. The V and J genes are TRBV5-4 and TRBJ2-7, with TRBD2 identical over 11 bases. CDR3 nucleotides: TGTGCCAGCAGCTTGGGCCCCCGCGGGACTAGCGGACTAGGGCAGTACTTC. It encodes CASSLGPRGTSGLGQYF.